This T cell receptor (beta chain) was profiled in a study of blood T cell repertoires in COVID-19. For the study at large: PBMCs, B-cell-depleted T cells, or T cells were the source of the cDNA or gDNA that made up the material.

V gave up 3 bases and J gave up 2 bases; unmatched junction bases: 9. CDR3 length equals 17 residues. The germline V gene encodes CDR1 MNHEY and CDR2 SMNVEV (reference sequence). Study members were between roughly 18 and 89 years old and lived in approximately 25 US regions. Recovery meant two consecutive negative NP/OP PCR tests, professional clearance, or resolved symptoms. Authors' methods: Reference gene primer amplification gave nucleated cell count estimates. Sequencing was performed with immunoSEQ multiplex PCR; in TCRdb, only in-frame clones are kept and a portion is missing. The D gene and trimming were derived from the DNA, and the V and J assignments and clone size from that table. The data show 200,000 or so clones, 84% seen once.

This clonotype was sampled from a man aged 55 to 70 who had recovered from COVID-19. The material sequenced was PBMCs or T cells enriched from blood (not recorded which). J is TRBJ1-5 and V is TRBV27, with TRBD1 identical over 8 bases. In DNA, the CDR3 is TGTGCCAGCAGTTTTCGTCGGAACAGGGGGGGCAATCAGCCCCAGCATTTT. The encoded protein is CASSFRRNRGGNQPQHF.